What follows are 14 T cell receptor beta chains derived from one specimen sequenced in a study of blood T cell repertoires in COVID-19. The protocol was immunoSEQ multiplex PCR, while the TCRdb copy is restricted to in-frame clones and leaves out a portion. The sample holds 140,000 to 150,000 clones, just under 80% seen once. The sample taken for sequencing was peripheral blood. Receptors originate from a woman aged 60-75 years with acute or convalescent COVID-19.

This clone appeared a few times. The chain joins TRBV20-1 to TRBJ2-1; TRBD1 might be the D (6 bases). CDR3 length equals 11 residues. Germline V CDR1 and CDR2: DFQATT, SNEGSKA (reference sequence). Trimming stripped 4 bases from V and 10 bases from J, with 11 bases between. In nucleotides, the CDR3 is TGCAGTGCTACCGGGACACTCGAGCAGTTCTTC. Its protein is CSATGTLEQFF.

The rearrangement joins TRBV7-9 to TRBJ1-6, with unresolved D. V was cut by 0 bases and J by 6 bases, with 9 bases left in between. Germline CDR1 reads SEHNR; CDR2 reads FQNEAQ (reference sequence). This CDR3 comprises 15 residues. CDR3 residues: CASSLAAGGNSPLHF. CDR3 nucleotide sequence: TGTGCCAGCAGCTTAGCGGCAGGAGGTAATTCACCCCTCCACTTT.

This clone has only one observation. The V gene is TRBV28, the J gene TRBJ2-1; 9 bases are a match to TRBD1. Losses at the gene ends were 4 bases for V and 2 bases for J; bases not matched to a gene: 6. The CDR3 totals 16 residues. CDR1 and CDR2 (germline): MDHEN, SYDVKM. CDR3 coding DNA: TGTGCCAGCAGTTCGGCAGGACAGGGGACCTACAATGAGCAGTTCTTC. Translating gives CASSSAGQGTYNEQFF. The full variable domain, its missing parts supplied by reference TRBV28 and TRBJ2-1, is DVKVTQSSRYLVKRTGEKVFLECVQDMDHENMFWYRQDPGLGLRLIYFSYDVKMKEKGDIPEGYSVSREKKERFSLILESASTNQTSMYLCASSSAGQGTYNEQFFGPGTRLTVL.

The chain couples TRBV5-4 to TRBJ1-2; D uncertain. The length of the CDR3 is 14 residues. In germline, CDR1 is SGHNT, CDR2 YYREEE (reference sequence). V was trimmed by 4 bases and J by 8 bases, leaving 18 bases between them. The CDR3 bases are TGTGCCAGCAGCCTGATAGACACCATTGACGGCTACACCTTC. This encodes CASSLIDTIDGYTF.

This chain connects TRBV19 to TRBJ2-2, with D perhaps TRBD2 (5 bases). There are 15 residues in the CDR3. Looked up from germline, CDR1 is LNHDA and CDR2 is SQIVND (reference sequence). V lost 1 base, J lost 0 bases, and 6 bases lay in between. In DNA form, the CDR3 reads TGTGCCAGTAGTATAGCCGGGGCGAACACCGGGGAGCTGTTTTTT. This sequence encodes CASSIAGANTGELFF.

V usage is TRBV27 and J usage is TRBJ1-2; no clear D gene. This CDR3 is built from 13 residues. Trimming removed 6 bases from V and 4 bases from J, with 12 bases in between. The germline V gene encodes CDR1 MNHEY and CDR2 SMNVEV (reference sequence). This CDR3 is CASSPGGVYGYTF. In DNA, the CDR3 is TGTGCCAGCAGCCCCGGCGGAGTCTATGGCTACACCTTC.

This chain joins TRBV19 and TRBJ2-5; 10 bases map to TRBD1. Trimming removed 1 base from V and 3 bases from J; junction bases left unmatched: 5. Germline CDR1 is LNHDA and CDR2 is SQIVND (reference sequence). CDR3 length: 16 residues. The CDR3 reads CASSIGTGGEKETQYF. CDR3 nucleotides: TGTGCCAGTAGTATAGGGACAGGGGGGGAGAAAGAGACCCAGTACTTC. Combining the CDR3 with reference TRBV19 and TRBJ2-5 gives the whole variable domain DGGITQSPKYLFRKEGQNVTLSCEQNLNHDAMYWYRQDPGQGLRLIYYSQIVNDFQKGDIAEGYSVSREKKESFPLTVTSAQKNPTAFYLCASSIGTGGEKETQYFGPGTRLLVL.

In its sample, this clone was seen once. V gene TRBV7-9 combines with J gene TRBJ2-7, with 9 bases fitting TRBD2. V shed 5 bases, J shed 2 bases, and the junction held 7 bases outside the gene matches. CDR1 SEHNR and CDR2 FQNEAQ come from the germline V gene (reference sequence). The CDR3 consists of 15 residues. Here the CDR3 reads CASSPRIAGAYEQYF. The CDR3 coding sequence is TGTGCCAGCAGCCCGAGGATAGCGGGAGCCTACGAGCAGTACTTC.

The V gene is TRBV5-1, the J gene TRBJ1-2; TRBD1 aligns across 8 bases. The CDR3 contains 15 residues. Germline CDR1 and CDR2: SGHRS and YFSETQ. V was pared by 2 bases and J by 4 bases, with 7 bases of the junction left unmatched. The CDR3 reads CASSLIQGAGYGYTF. CDR3 coding DNA: TGCGCCAGCAGCTTAATTCAGGGGGCGGGCTATGGCTACACCTTC. Filled out from reference TRBV5-1 and TRBJ1-2, the complete variable domain reads KAGVTQTPRYLIKTRGQQVTLSCSPISGHRSVSWYQQTPGQGLQFLFEYFSETQRNKGNFPGRFSGRQFSNSRSEMNVSTLELGDSALYLCASSLIQGAGYGYTFGSGTRLTVV.

The V gene is TRBV25-1, the J gene TRBJ2-1; TRBD2 matches at 11 bases. Germline CDR1 and CDR2: MGHDK and SYGVNS. This CDR3 has 18 residues. Trimming at V came to 1 base and at J to 1 base, leaving 6 bases not matched to a gene. CDR3 sequence reads: CASSESRRLAGSYNEQFF. DNA of the CDR3: TGTGCCAGCAGTGAATCCAGACGACTAGCGGGATCCTACAATGAGCAGTTCTTC.

The V call is TRBV10-2, the J call TRBJ2-1; TRBD2 agrees at 8 bases. The CDR3 consists of 15 residues. The V and J ends lost 3 bases and 5 bases, in that order; junction bases with no gene match: 6. Germline loops: CDR1 WSHSY, CDR2 SAAADI. The CDR3 DNA reads as TGCGCCAGCAGTGATTCCAGCGGGAGAAACAATGAGCAGTTCTTC. It specifies CASSDSSGRNNEQFF.

This chain connects TRBV2 to TRBJ2-2; D uncertain. The CDR3 has 15 amino acids. Germline CDR1 and CDR2: SNHLY and FYNNEI. V was trimmed by 7 bases and J by 6 bases, leaving 18 bases between them. Here the CDR3 reads CASTDTNSPPGELFF. In DNA, the CDR3 is TGTGCCAGCACCGACACCAATTCCCCACCCGGGGAGCTGTTTTTT.

The chain recombines TRBV27 with TRBJ2-7; 7 bases align to TRBD2. V lost 8 bases and J lost 7; bases outside the gene matches: 2. Germline values: CDR1 MNHEY, CDR2 SMNVEV (reference sequence). The CDR3 runs 10 residues. This CDR3 reads CASGGGEQYF. As DNA, the CDR3 is TGTGCCAGCGGCGGGGGTGAGCAGTACTTC.

The chain has TRBV18 and TRBJ1-5, with D possibly TRBD1 on 5 matching bases. The germline V gene encodes CDR1 KGHSH and CDR2 LQKENI. V lost 5 bases to trimming and J lost 5 bases, with 13 bases between them. This CDR3 region has 14 residues. The DNA of the CDR3 is TGTGCCAGCTCATTAGGGAGGGACGATCAGCCCCAGCATTTT. It specifies CASSLGRDDQPQHF.